This T cell receptor (beta chain) was sequenced in a study of T cell responses to AZD1222 COVID-19 vaccine. Of note for this clone: Its antigen is as yet unknown.

Measured with immunoSEQ multiplex PCR; TCRdb has only the in-frame clones, and not every one. Among 200,000 to 300,000 clones, more than 85% were seen once, and the ten largest hold 0.5% to 0.65%. Notes on the study in general: Increases in Spike-specific TCR breadth and depth were seen after two AZD1222 doses. Reports say nearly half of spike-specific TCRs go after unmutated variant regions.

The CDR3 sequence is 11 residues long. CDR1 is SNHLY and CDR2 is FYNNEI in the germline V gene. The V end lost 8 bases, the J end lost 7 bases, and 12 bases lay between the germline ends. The source was peripheral blood, collected on day 0 of AZD1222 vaccination. The V and J genes are TRBV2 and TRBJ2-7; D might be TRBD2 (6 bases). The clonotype was recovered from an adult in good health. The CDR3 sequence is CASSSGGEQYF. The CDR3 DNA is TGTGCCAGCTCCTCTGGGGGGGAGCAGTACTTC.